Presented here are 14 T cell receptor beta chains from one specimen sequenced in a study of blood T cell repertoires in COVID-19. Profiled with immunoSEQ multiplex PCR; TCRdb holds only in-frame clones, not every one. The repertoire holds approximately 500,000 clones, with around nine tenths as singletons. Sequencing was done on a sample of PBMCs or T cells enriched from blood (not recorded which). The receptors stem from a middle-aged woman who had recovered from COVID-19.

This clone turned up a few times. The chain employs TRBV10-1 and TRBJ2-3; tentatively, D is TRBD2 (5 bases). This CDR3 spans 15 amino acids. Between the trimmed V and J ends, which lost 6 bases and 0 bases, there was a span of 13 bases. From germline, CDR1 is WNHNN and CDR2 SYGVQD (reference sequence). The CDR3 DNA follows: TGCGCCAGCAGCCTTGGCGGCGGGAGCACAGATACGCAGTATTTT. Its protein product is CASSLGGGSTDTQYF.

This clone was seen once. The chain uses TRBV5-1 and TRBJ2-3; D perhaps matches TRBD2 (5 bases). Germline V gene lookup returns CDR1 SGHRS and CDR2 YFSETQ. V was cut by 2 bases and J by 6 bases, with 10 bases left in between. The CDR3 loop spans 13 amino acids. The CDR3 is CASSFPPGDTQYF. The CDR3 region has the DNA TGCGCCAGCAGCTTCCCCCCGGGGGATACGCAGTATTTT.

This chain uses TRBV19 with TRBJ1-1; perhaps TRBD1 as D (6 bases). This CDR3 has 12 residues. The V end lost 7 bases, the J end lost 5 bases, and 11 bases lay between the germline ends. The V gene's germline CDR1 is LNHDA and CDR2 SQIVND (reference sequence). The CDR3 here is CASTQGGTEAFF. The DNA of the CDR3 is TGTGCCAGTACACAGGGAGGGACTGAAGCTTTCTTT.

V usage is TRBV6-4 and J usage is TRBJ1-6; 7 bases agree with TRBD1. Germline CDR1 and CDR2: MRHNA and SNTAGT. This CDR3 is 15 amino acids long. The V segment lost 6 bases and the J segment 7 bases; nucleotides outside the gene matches: 9. The CDR3 here is CASSKETGVNSPLHF. In nucleotides, the CDR3 is TGTGCCAGCAGCAAAGAAACAGGGGTCAATTCACCCCTCCACTTT.

The chain is built from TRBV10-3 and TRBJ1-2; TRBD1 agrees at 7 bases. The CDR3 sequence is 14 residues long. Germline-derived CDR1 and CDR2 are ENHRY and SYGVKD. The junction had 2 bases not matched to a gene; V was cut back by 2 bases and J by 2 bases. The CDR3, as DNA: TGTGCCATCAGTGAGGGGACAGCGAACTATGGCTACACCTTC. Its translation is CAISEGTANYGYTF.

This clone showed up just once. The chain couples TRBV7-9 to TRBJ1-3, with D perhaps matching TRBD1 (5 bases). Trimming left V 3 bases short and J 0 bases short, with 6 bases between. CDR1 is SEHNR and CDR2 is FQNEAQ in the germline V gene (reference sequence). The CDR3 contains 14 residues. For the CDR3, the DNA is TGTGCCAGCAGCTTGGGGGGCTCTGGAAACACCATATATTTT. Its translation is CASSLGGSGNTIYF.

J is TRBJ1-1 and V is TRBV4-2; D is possibly TRBD1 (5 bases). Trimming stripped 5 bases from V and 7 bases from J, with 38 bases between. The CDR3 extends over 21 amino acids. CDR1 is LGHNA and CDR2 is YNFKEQ in the germline V gene. The CDR3 coding sequence is TGTGCCAGCAGCGAAGGGCGCGGGAGTGCACCGCCGGGGGTACCGAAAATTGAAGCTTTCTTT. Translation: CASSEGRGSAPPGVPKIEAFF.

This clone is a singleton in its sample. V is TRBV18 and J is TRBJ1-3; D call uncertain. The germline V and J ends were trimmed by 1 base and 4 bases, with 8 bases remaining between them. Per germline, CDR1 KGHSH and CDR2 LQKENI. The CDR3 runs 14 residues. CDR3 amino acids: CASSPQVSGNTIYF. The CDR3 DNA follows: TGTGCCAGCTCACCACAAGTAAGCGGAAACACCATATATTTT.

The chain couples TRBV12-3 or TRBV12-4 to TRBJ2-1; D remains unclear. This CDR3 is 12 amino acids long. V was pared by 3 bases and J by 6 bases, with 6 bases between. CDR3 loop: CASSFPGNEQFF. The DNA of the CDR3 is TGTGCCAGCAGTTTTCCGGGCAATGAGCAGTTCTTC.

For this clone: One junction end disagrees with the germline gene, perhaps due to a read error. The chain links TRBV12-3 or TRBV12-4 to TRBJ2-3; TRBD2 aligns across 8 bases. This CDR3 region has 12 residues. The CDR3 DNA follows: TGTGCCACTTCCTCCGGGACTAGGCTGGGAAATTTT. Protein sequence: CATSSGTRLGNF.

V usage is TRBV10-2 and J usage is TRBJ2-2, with D possibly matching TRBD1 (5 bases). Germline lookup yields CDR1 WSHSY and CDR2 SAAADI. This CDR3 has 13 amino acids. Trimming cost V 7 bases and J 6 bases, with 12 bases left between them. The CDR3 DNA sequence: TGCGCCAGCACGGACACTTCGGCCGGGGAGCTGTTTTTT. Translation gives CASTDTSAGELFF.

The chain combines TRBV27 with TRBJ1-5; no firm D call. The germline gives CDR1 MNHEY, CDR2 SMNVEV (reference sequence). This CDR3 is 13 amino acids long. V was trimmed by 2 bases and J by 5 bases, leaving 7 bases between them. CDR3 nucleotides: TGTGCCAGCAGTTTAACGGGTTATCAGCCCCAGCATTTT. As protein: CASSLTGYQPQHF.

The rearrangement joins TRBV7-9 to TRBJ2-7, with D possibly matching TRBD2 (6 bases). This CDR3 spans 16 amino acids. Germline CDR1 and CDR2: SEHNR and FQNEAQ (reference sequence). Deletions cut 1 base from V and 5 bases from J, with 18 bases between. CDR3 protein: CASSLGLVMPADEQYF. CDR3 nucleotides: TGTGCCAGCAGCTTAGGACTAGTTATGCCAGCCGACGAGCAGTACTTC.

Remarks on this clone: At the DNA level, this CDR3 is encoded by other sequences in the same sample as well. The gene calls are TRBV3-1 (or the pseudogene TRBV3-2) and TRBJ2-7, with no clear D. Trimming left V 1 base short and J 0 bases short, with 7 bases between. CDR1 is LGHDT and CDR2 is YNNKEL in the germline V gene (reference sequence). This CDR3 has 14 amino acids. The CDR3 loop is CASSQGLSSYEQYF. The CDR3 bases are TGTGCCAGCAGCCAAGGGCTCAGCTCCTACGAGCAGTACTTC.